The sequence of this TCR beta chain was determined in a study of cytomegalovirus exposure and HLA in healthy donors. Per the germline V gene, CDR1 is ENHRY and CDR2 is SYGVKD. Trimming took 10 bases from V and 3 from J; bases not matched to a gene: 3. This CDR3 has 13 amino acids. Use of 60 Vbeta and 13 Jbeta primers characterized the PCR. The table came from immunoSEQ multiplex PCR; TCRdb's copy has only in-frame clones and leaves some out. The sample carries roughly 160,000 clones, 71% recorded once. The TCR sequence derives from a girl between 10 and 17 years old in good health and CMV-seronegative. The chain recombines TRBV10-3 with TRBJ2-1, with TRBD2 identical over 10 bases. The source material was PBMCs. This chain's CDR3 is CASLAGDYNEQFF. The CDR3 DNA is TGTGCCAGCCTAGCGGGGGACTACAATGAGCAGTTCTTC.